This is a list of T cell receptor beta chains from one sample in a study of regulatory T cells in long-lasting Graves disease. TCRdb passed the multiplex PCR reads through MiXCR, listing each CDR3 protein once. The repertoire holds 620,000 or so distinct CDR3 sequences, about 15% seen once, with 18% in the top ten. This same sample was also part of a study on T cells in Graves' hyperthyroidism and ophthalmopathy.

Specimen: peripheral blood mononuclear cells (PBMCs), collected at new diagnosis, from a patient treated with antithyroid drugs. The receptor set was obtained from a woman under 40 with Graves disease. The CDR3 runs from the conserved cysteine through the conserved F or W. The D gene is left open where the match is weak. For some rows the clone size is stated as once, few or many, or as a class when expanded; others skip it.

clone size: NA; CDR3 length: 18; V gene: TRBV28; D gene: TRBD1; J gene: TRBJ2-6; CDR3 DNA: TGTGCCAGCAGTTTATGGCCGGGACAGGGTTCAGGGGCCAACGTCCCGACTTTC; CDR3 protein: CASSLWPGQGSGANVPTF
clone size: many; CDR3 length: 17; V gene: TRBV28; D gene: TRBD1; J gene: TRBJ1-2; CDR3 DNA: TGTGCCAGCAGTTCCACAGGGGAATCAGGGTTCGACTATGGCTACACCTTC; CDR3 protein: CASSSTGESGFDYGYTF
clone size: few; CDR3 length: 14; V gene: TRBV3-1; D gene: NA; J gene: TRBJ1-1; CDR3 DNA: TGTGCCAGCAGCCAAGATCATTTCGTAAGGGGGGCTTTCTTT; CDR3 protein: CASSQDHFVRGAFF
clone size: NA; CDR3 length: 14; V gene: TRBV27; D gene: TRBD2; J gene: TRBJ2-1; CDR3 DNA: TGTGCCAGCAGACGGACTAGCGGGAGATATGAGCAGTCCTTC; CDR3 protein: CASRRTSGRYEQSF
clone size: many; CDR3 length: 19; V gene: TRBV27; D gene: TRBD2; J gene: TRBJ2-7; CDR3 DNA: TGTGCCAGCAGTTTCCGCGCCTTCAGCGGGAGGGCCTCGATCTACGAGCAGTACTTC; CDR3 protein: CASSFRAFSGRASIYEQYF
clone size: NA; CDR3 length: 15; V gene: TRBV28; D gene: TRBD1; J gene: TRBJ2-2; CDR3 DNA: TGTGCCAGCAGTCCCATACAGGGGTTGACCGGGGAGCTGTTTTTT; CDR3 protein: CASSPIQGLTGELFF
clone size: many; CDR3 length: 15; V gene: TRBV6-5; D gene: TRBD1; J gene: TRBJ2-7; CDR3 DNA: TGTGCCAGCAGTTCCCTCAGGGGGAGCTCCTACGAGCAGTACTTC; CDR3 protein: CASSSLRGSSYEQYF
clone size: NA; CDR3 length: 13; V gene: TRBV29-1; D gene: TRBD1; J gene: TRBJ1-1; CDR3 DNA: TGCAGCGTTGTGCGGGGACAGGGGGCTGAAGCTTTCTTT; CDR3 protein: CSVVRGQGAEAFF
clone size: few; CDR3 length: 16; V gene: TRBV4-1; D gene: TRBD2; J gene: TRBJ2-7; CDR3 DNA: TGCGCCAGCAGCCTCGGACTAGCGGGAGGGACCTACGAGCAGTACTTC; CDR3 protein: CASSLGLAGGTYEQYF
clone size: many; CDR3 length: 12; V gene: TRBV7-9; D gene: TRBD1; J gene: TRBJ1-6; CDR3 DNA: TGTGCCAGCAGCTGGACAGGGACATCCCTCCACTTT; CDR3 protein: CASSWTGTSLHF
clone size: few; CDR3 length: 13; V gene: TRBV10-3; D gene: TRBD2; J gene: TRBJ2-1; CDR3 DNA: TGTGCCATCAGCGGGACTAGCTACAATGAGCAGTTCTTC; CDR3 protein: CAISGTSYNEQFF
clone size: NA; CDR3 length: 15; V gene: TRBV4-1; D gene: TRBD1; J gene: TRBJ2-7; CDR3 DNA: TGCGCCAGCAGCCAACCACGGGACAGTTCGGACGAGCAGTACTTC; CDR3 protein: CASSQPRDSSDEQYF
clone size: many; CDR3 length: 12; V gene: TRBV20-1; D gene: NA; J gene: TRBJ2-7; CDR3 DNA: TGCAGTGCTAGCGGGATAGAAGACGAGCAGTACTTC; CDR3 protein: CSASGIEDEQYF